Here is one TCR beta chain with its context. Antigen specificity is unknown. The data were taken from a study of post-analysis software for immune sequencing data. Study findings and constraints: A significant reduction in normalized Chao1 diversity was observed in multiple sclerosis patients versus controls. There were five TRBV segments more frequent in patients than controls, and TRBV5-6, TRBV5-1 and TRBV20-1 were among them.

This CDR3 has 12 residues. Per germline, CDR1 SGHRS and CDR2 YFSETQ. With 0 bases removed from V and 7 bases from J, the gap between germline ends came to 7 bases. The library was made from cDNA and included unique molecular identifiers. TCRdb redid the calling of the PCR reads with MiXCR, one entry per CDR3 protein. The table lists roughly 540,000 distinct CDR3 sequences, roughly 34% of them singletons. The chain employs TRBV5-1 and TRBJ1-2; D ambiguous. The TCR was taken from a girl under 18 with multiple sclerosis. The sequenced sample was blood. The CDR3, as DNA: TGCGCCAGCAGCTTGGAAGGGCTTGGCTACACCTTC. This translates into CASSLEGLGYTF.